The TCR beta chain described here comes from a study of CD8 T cells in Susac syndrome. Turning to the study itself: Clinical remission applied to under 10 sequenced Susac syndrome patients, and more than five had active disease.

Germline V gene data show CDR1 as SGHRS and CDR2 as YFSETQ. The ends lost 0 bases at V and 14 bases at J; junction bases unmatched: 7. CDR3 length equals 14 residues. Broader study findings: CD8+ clonal expansion in Susac was maximal in TEMRA cells and in active patients.

Random-hexamer reverse transcription was applied to roughly 0.5 to 1 ug RNA. Multiplex immunoSEQ PCR targeted 54 Vbeta and 13 Jbeta TCR beta segments. TCRdb recomputed calls from the immunoSEQ multiplex PCR reads with MiXCR, one row per CDR3 protein. Here the sample spans 85,000 to 120,000 distinct CDR3 sequences, approximately 94% being singletons. For this clonotype: What it binds is unknown.

V is TRBV5-1 and J is TRBJ1-6; TRBD1 aligns across 8 bases. Sequenced material: CD8+ T cells from PBMCs. This TCR derives from a human donor with Susac syndrome. As DNA, the CDR3 is TGCGCCAGCAGCTTGGCGGGACAGGTGACGACCCTCCACTTT. Its protein is CASSLAGQVTTLHF.